Following are 14 T cell receptor beta chains from one sample sequenced in a study of T cells after somatic rescue of genetic block. Method: immunoSEQ multiplex PCR; TCRdb's copy keeps in-frame clones and lacks some. The sample gives more than 13,000 clones, less than 85% of which show up once; roughly 30% is in the top ten. The specimen sequenced was peripheral blood mononuclear cells (PBMCs). Every receptor here comes from a man between 18 and 29 years old.

The rearrangement joins TRBV11-3 to TRBJ2-7; D remains unclear. V was cut by 0 bases and J by 12 bases, with 18 bases left in between. CDR3 length equals 14 residues. Germline lookup yields CDR1 SGHNT and CDR2 YENEEA. For the CDR3, the DNA is TGTGCCAGCAGCTTAGATCTAAGATTGGCATTAAGGTACTTC. It is translated as CASSLDLRLALRYF.

The CDR3 here is CASSAGGPSDTQYF. CDR3 bases: TGTGCCAGCAGCGCCGGCGGGCCCTCAGATACGCAGTATTTT. The chain recombines TRBV7-9 with TRBJ2-3, with D maybe TRBD2 (5 bases). Trimming left V 5 bases short and J 4 bases short, with 13 bases between. This CDR3 is built from 14 residues. Germline V gene lookup returns CDR1 SEHNR and CDR2 FQNEAQ (reference sequence).

This clone was detected only a few times. J is TRBJ1-1 and V is TRBV6-5; 8 positions match TRBD1. CDR3 length: 16 amino acids. V shed 2 bases and J 2 bases; nucleotides not matched to a gene: 7. Germline V gives CDR1 MNHEY, CDR2 SVGAGI. CDR3 residues: CASSYSRQGRNTEAFF. The CDR3, as DNA: TGTGCCAGCAGTTACAGTCGACAGGGGAGAAACACTGAAGCTTTCTTT.

The chain uses TRBV10-3 and TRBJ2-1; the D gene is possibly TRBD2 (5 bases). This CDR3 is 18 amino acids long. Germline V lookup: CDR1 ENHRY, CDR2 SYGVKD. Trimming pared 6 bases from V and 3 bases from J, leaving 24 bases between. The CDR3 loop reads CAIRSSSGLGEGYNEQFF. The CDR3 region has the DNA TGTGCCATCAGGAGTTCCAGCGGCCTTGGGGAAGGCTACAATGAGCAGTTCTTC.

The chain links TRBV2 to TRBJ1-2; no clear D. Looked up from germline, CDR1 is SNHLY and CDR2 is FYNNEI. Trimming cost V 6 bases and J 3 bases, with 11 bases left between them. This CDR3 is 13 amino acids long. CDR3: CASSVREDYGYTF. CDR3 nucleotides: TGTGCCAGCAGCGTTAGGGAGGACTATGGCTACACCTTC. The whole variable domain, filled in from reference TRBV2 and TRBJ1-2, reads EPEVTQTPSHQVTQMGQEVILRCVPISNHLYFYWYRQILGQKVEFLVSFYNNEISEKSEIFDDQFSVERPDGSNFTLKIRSTKLEDSAMYFCASSVREDYGYTFGSGTRLTVV.

J is TRBJ1-5 and V is TRBV6-5; D not certain. V lost 5 bases, J lost 5 bases, and 10 bases lay in between. The CDR3 loop spans 13 amino acids. The germline V gene has CDR1 MNHEY and CDR2 SVGAGI. CDR3 DNA sequence: TGTGCCAGCAGTCAGGACCGGTATCAGCCCCAGCATTTT. It encodes CASSQDRYQPQHF.

This chain uses TRBV28 with TRBJ2-3; 8 bases line up with TRBD2. CDR1 is MDHEN and CDR2 is SYDVKM in the germline V gene. The V gene end was trimmed by 5 bases and the J gene end by 4 bases; junction bases not matched to a gene: 11. The CDR3 loop spans 16 amino acids. The CDR3 coding sequence is TGTGCCAGCAGTCGCTCCAGCGGGAGATTCTCAGATACGCAGTATTTT. Translating it yields CASSRSSGRFSDTQYF.

Only one count was recorded for this clone. This chain uses TRBV7-3 with TRBJ2-1; TRBD2 matches 7 bases. The V gene end was trimmed by 5 bases and the J gene end by 4 bases; junction bases not matched to a gene: 17. In germline, CDR1 is SGHTA, CDR2 FQGTGA. The CDR3 loop spans 18 amino acids. The CDR3 region is CASSRLHSAGVEYNEQFF. DNA for the CDR3: TGTGCCAGCAGCCGACTGCATAGCGCGGGAGTTGAGTACAATGAGCAGTTCTTC.

The genes are TRBV11-3 and TRBJ1-1; D is perhaps TRBD1 (5 bases). The V end was cut by 3 bases, the J end by 4 bases, with 18 bases between. The germline gives CDR1 SGHNT, CDR2 YENEEA. The CDR3 covers 16 residues. Written as DNA, the CDR3 is TGTGCCAGCAGCTTCCTCCGGGGCCCTGGAGGCACTGAAGCTTTCTTT. This encodes CASSFLRGPGGTEAFF.

The rearrangement links TRBV7-3 to TRBJ1-1; D call uncertain. The V and J ends lost 2 bases and 4 bases respectively, with 8 bases between them. Germline V gene data show CDR1 as SGHTA and CDR2 as FQGTGA. This CDR3 is 13 amino acids long. The CDR3 region is CASSLGGGTEAFF. In nucleotides, the CDR3 is TGTGCCAGCAGCTTAGGCGGAGGCACTGAAGCTTTCTTT.

The chain joins TRBV5-4 to TRBJ2-7, with a possible D match to TRBD1 (5 bases). Trimming left V 4 bases short and J 3 bases short, with 8 bases between. This CDR3 is 12 amino acids long. In germline, CDR1 is SGHNT, CDR2 YYREEE (reference sequence). In nucleotides, the CDR3 is TGTGCCAGCAGCCTGGACATCTACGAGCAGTACTTC. It is translated as CASSLDIYEQYF.

The chain joins TRBV27 to TRBJ2-7; 12 nucleotides align to TRBD1. J was trimmed by 2 bases and V by 5 bases; bases with no gene match: 7. The germline CDR1 and CDR2 sequences are MNHEY and SMNVEV (reference sequence). This CDR3 comprises 16 residues. This CDR3 reads CASSLRDRGPPYEQYF. For the CDR3, the DNA is TGTGCCAGCAGTCTACGGGACAGGGGGCCACCCTACGAGCAGTACTTC.

CDR3 sequence (DNA): TGCGCCAGCAGCCCTGGGCCAGGGGTGAACACTGAAGCTTTCTTT. Its translation is CASSPGPGVNTEAFF. The chain joins TRBV4-1 to TRBJ1-1, with D perhaps matching TRBD1 (6 bases). Germline V gene lookup returns CDR1 MGHRA and CDR2 YSYEKL. This CDR3 region has 15 residues. The V gene lost 4 bases and the J gene lost 0 bases, with 12 bases spanning the gap.

The gene calls are TRBV30 and TRBJ1-5, with D tentatively TRBD1 (6 bases). V lost 0 bases and J lost 3, with 12 bases in between. CDR1 and CDR2 from the germline V gene are GTSNPN and SVGIG (reference sequence). This CDR3 spans 15 amino acids. CDR3 nucleotides: TGTGCCTGGAGTGTACGAGGACAGCACAATCAGCCCCAGCATTTT. It encodes CAWSVRGQHNQPQHF.